These 7 T cell receptor beta chains share one sample of origin, sequenced in a study of shared clonotypes between healthy human individuals. The method was immunoSEQ multiplex PCR; TCRdb's version includes in-frame clones alone and lacks a portion of them. Of approximately 810,000 clones listed, approximately 92% were seen once; the top ten hold about 24%. CD45RO-negative, CCR7-selected cells formed the naive CD8 fraction, which excluded terminally differentiated effector memory CD45RA+ cells. The sample taken for sequencing was naive CD8+ T cells sorted from blood. These receptors all come from a man in his thirties or forties in good health.

This sequence joins TRBV7-9 and TRBJ2-7; either TRBD1 or TRBD2 may fit D (7 bases each). V was cut by 7 bases and J by 5 bases, with 15 bases left in between. The CDR3 spans 13 residues. CDR1 is SEHNR, CDR2 FQNEAQ, per germline (reference sequence). The CDR3 coding sequence is TGTGCCAGCACCAGGGGGGGGAGGAACGAGCAGTACTTC. It translates to CASTRGGRNEQYF. The whole variable domain, filled in from reference TRBV7-9 and TRBJ2-7, reads DTGVSQNPRHKITKRGQNVTFRCDPISEHNRLYWYRQTLGQGPEFLTYFQNEAQLEKSRLLSDRFSAERPKGSFSTLEIQRTEQGDSAMYLCASTRGGRNEQYFGPGTRLTVT.

The chain links TRBV27 to TRBJ2-5; TRBD2 aligns across 13 bases. The CDR3 is 15 residues long. Germline-derived CDR1 and CDR2 are MNHEY and SMNVEV (reference sequence). J was trimmed by 5 bases and V by 4 bases; bases with no gene match: 4. The CDR3 is CASSWTSGRGETQYF. The CDR3 DNA sequence: TGTGCCAGCAGTTGGACTAGCGGGAGAGGGGAGACCCAGTACTTC.

The J gene is TRBJ2-1, the V gene TRBV6-5; TRBD2 matches at 8 bases. The CDR3 is 16 amino acids. Germline trimming cut 2 bases from V and 2 bases from J; bases unmatched to any gene: 5. CDR1 is MNHEY, CDR2 SVGAGI, per germline. The DNA of the CDR3 is TGTGCCAGCAGTTACACCCTAGCGGGCACCTACAATGAGCAGTTCTTC. It translates to CASSYTLAGTYNEQFF.

This clone showed up just a few times. The J gene is TRBJ2-1, the V gene TRBV10-2, with D possibly being TRBD1 or TRBD2 (5 bases each). Deletions cut 6 bases from V and 0 bases from J, with 15 bases between. The germline gives CDR1 WSHSY, CDR2 SAAADI. The CDR3 covers 16 residues. CDR3 loop: CASSTRGGSSYNEQFF. CDR3 DNA sequence: TGCGCCAGCAGCACACGTGGGGGAAGCTCCTACAATGAGCAGTTCTTC.

The gene calls are TRBV5-1 and TRBJ1-1; D call uncertain. The CDR3 length is 14 residues. Trimming removed 0 bases at V and 4 bases at J, with 10 bases between. Germline CDR1 is SGHRS and CDR2 is YFSETQ. CDR3 nucleotides: TGCGCCAGCAGCTTGGAAGGGTTGGGCACTGAAGCTTTCTTT. Its protein is CASSLEGLGTEAFF. The complete variable domain, with remaining parts taken from reference TRBV5-1 and TRBJ1-1, reads KAGVTQTPRYLIKTRGQQVTLSCSPISGHRSVSWYQQTPGQGLQFLFEYFSETQRNKGNFPGRFSGRQFSNSRSEMNVSTLELGDSALYLCASSLEGLGTEAFFGQGTRLTVV.

The chain combines TRBV11-2 with TRBJ2-2; unclear D gene. V dropped 5 bases and J dropped 6 bases, with 10 bases sitting between them. Germline values: CDR1 SGHAT, CDR2 FQNNGV. This CDR3 spans 13 amino acids. In nucleotides, the CDR3 is TGTGCCAGCAGCCCCGGACCGGCCGGGGAGCTGTTTTTT. It specifies CASSPGPAGELFF.

This chain connects TRBV7-9 to TRBJ1-5; 7 bases are shared with TRBD1. J was trimmed by 3 bases and V by 5 bases; bases with no gene match: 4. The CDR3 consists of 14 residues. CDR1 and CDR2 (germline): SEHNR, FQNEAQ (reference sequence). The CDR3 is CASSPDRTNQPQHF. CDR3 DNA sequence: TGTGCCAGCAGCCCGGACAGGACCAATCAGCCCCAGCATTTT.